This T cell receptor (beta chain) was profiled in a study of blood T cell repertoires in COVID-19. The overall study: Nucleic acid was either cDNA or gDNA, and it came from T cells, B-cell-depleted T cells, or PBMCs.

Sequencing used immunoSEQ multiplex PCR; TCRdb keeps in-frame clones, though not all of them. The sample has 200,000 to 250,000 clones; 70% to 90% are singletons. Germline values: CDR1 SGHTA, CDR2 FQGTGA. The V end lost 5 bases, the J end lost 2 bases, and 9 bases lay between the germline ends. This CDR3 spans 13 amino acids. Specimen: PBMCs or T cells enriched from blood (not recorded which). This sequence joins TRBV7-3 and TRBJ1-1; D is ambiguous. The sequence was collected from a man aged 25-40 years who had recovered from COVID-19. The CDR3 sequence is CASSLEINTEAFF. DNA for the CDR3: TGTGCCAGCAGCCTAGAGATCAACACTGAAGCTTTCTTT.